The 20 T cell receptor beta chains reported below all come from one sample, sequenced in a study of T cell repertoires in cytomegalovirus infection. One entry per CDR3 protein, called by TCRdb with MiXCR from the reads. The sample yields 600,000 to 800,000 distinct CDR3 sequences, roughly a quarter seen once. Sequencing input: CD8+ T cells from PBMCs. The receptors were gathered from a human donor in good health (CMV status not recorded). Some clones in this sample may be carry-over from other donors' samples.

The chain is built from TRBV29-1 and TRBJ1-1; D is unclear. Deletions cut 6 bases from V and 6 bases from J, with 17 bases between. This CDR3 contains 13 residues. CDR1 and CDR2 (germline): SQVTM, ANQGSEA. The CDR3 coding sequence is TGCAGCGTCCCCGGATGGGTGCGGGCTGAAGCTTTCTTT. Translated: CSVPGWVRAEAFF.

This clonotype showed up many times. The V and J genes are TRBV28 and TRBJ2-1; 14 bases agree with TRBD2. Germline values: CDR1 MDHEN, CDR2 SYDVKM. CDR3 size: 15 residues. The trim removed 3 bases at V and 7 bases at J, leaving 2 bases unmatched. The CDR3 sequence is CASSFRTSGGNEQFF. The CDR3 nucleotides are TGTGCCAGCAGTTTCCGGACTAGCGGGGGGAATGAGCAGTTCTTC. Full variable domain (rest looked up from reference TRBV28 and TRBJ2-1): DVKVTQSSRYLVKRTGEKVFLECVQDMDHENMFWYRQDPGLGLRLIYFSYDVKMKEKGDIPEGYSVSREKKERFSLILESASTNQTSMYLCASSFRTSGGNEQFFGPGTRLTVL.

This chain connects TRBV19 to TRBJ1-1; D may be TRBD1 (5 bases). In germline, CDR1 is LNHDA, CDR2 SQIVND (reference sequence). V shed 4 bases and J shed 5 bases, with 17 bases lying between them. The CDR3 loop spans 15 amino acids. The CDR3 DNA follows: TGTGCCAGTAGTACCCCTCGGGGAGGGGAGACTGAAGCTTTCTTT. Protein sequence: CASSTPRGGETEAFF.

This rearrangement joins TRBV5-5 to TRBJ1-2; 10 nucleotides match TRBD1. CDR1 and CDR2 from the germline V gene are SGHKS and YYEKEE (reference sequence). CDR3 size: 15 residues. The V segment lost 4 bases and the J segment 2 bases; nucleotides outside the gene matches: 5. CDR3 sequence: CASSPWDRGNYGYTF. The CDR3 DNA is TGTGCCAGCAGCCCATGGGACAGGGGAAACTATGGCTACACCTTC.

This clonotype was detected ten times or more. CDR3 sequence reads: CASSSEQGARNTEAFF. The CDR3 DNA follows: TGTGCCAGCAGCTCCGAACAGGGGGCGAGGAACACTGAAGCTTTCTTT. The rearrangement joins TRBV7-6 to TRBJ1-1; the match to TRBD1 covers 9 bases. V lost 4 bases to trimming and J lost 1 base; unmatched junction nucleotides: 7. The V gene's germline CDR1 is SGHVS and CDR2 FNYEAQ. There are 16 residues in the CDR3.

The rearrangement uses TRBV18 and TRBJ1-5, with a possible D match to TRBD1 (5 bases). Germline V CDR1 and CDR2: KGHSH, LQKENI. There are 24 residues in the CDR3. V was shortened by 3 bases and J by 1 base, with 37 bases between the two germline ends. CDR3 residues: CASSPPQAAGRVLGSELSNQPQHF. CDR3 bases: TGTGCCAGCTCACCTCCCCAGGCAGCAGGGAGGGTGCTGGGCTCGGAATTGAGCAATCAGCCCCAGCATTTT.

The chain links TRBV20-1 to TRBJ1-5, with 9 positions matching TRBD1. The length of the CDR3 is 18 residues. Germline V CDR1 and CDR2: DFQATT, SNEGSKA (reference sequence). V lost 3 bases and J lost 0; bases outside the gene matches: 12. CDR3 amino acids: CSASVNRDRVYSNQPQHF. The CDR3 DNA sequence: TGCAGTGCTAGCGTAAATCGGGACAGGGTTTATAGCAATCAGCCCCAGCATTTT.

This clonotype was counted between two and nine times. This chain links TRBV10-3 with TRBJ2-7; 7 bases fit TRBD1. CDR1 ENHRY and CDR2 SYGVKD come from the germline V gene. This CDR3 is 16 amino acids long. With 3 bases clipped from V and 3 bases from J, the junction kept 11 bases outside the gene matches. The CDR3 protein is CAISDRRQGHDYEQYV. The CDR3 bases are TGTGCCATCAGTGATAGGAGACAGGGCCATGACTACGAGCAGTACGTC.

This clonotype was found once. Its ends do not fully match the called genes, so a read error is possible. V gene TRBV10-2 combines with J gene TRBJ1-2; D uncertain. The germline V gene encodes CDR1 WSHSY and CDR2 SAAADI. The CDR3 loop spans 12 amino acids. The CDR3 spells CASSDVGYDYTF. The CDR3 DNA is TGCGCCAGCAGTGATGTTGGGTATGACTACACCTTC.

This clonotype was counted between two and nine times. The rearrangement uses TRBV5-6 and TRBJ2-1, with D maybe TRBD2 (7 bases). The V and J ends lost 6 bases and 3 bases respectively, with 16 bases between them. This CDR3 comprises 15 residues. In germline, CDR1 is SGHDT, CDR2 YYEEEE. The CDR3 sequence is CASTEGGPGYNEQFF. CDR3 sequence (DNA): TGTGCCAGCACCGAGGGGGGGCCCGGCTACAATGAGCAGTTCTTC.

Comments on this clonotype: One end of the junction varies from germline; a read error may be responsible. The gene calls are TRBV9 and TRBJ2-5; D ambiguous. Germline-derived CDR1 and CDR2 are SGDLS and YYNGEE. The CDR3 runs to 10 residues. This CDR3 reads CASSGRETSF. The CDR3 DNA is TGTGCCAGCAGCGGTCGAGAAACCAGCTTC.

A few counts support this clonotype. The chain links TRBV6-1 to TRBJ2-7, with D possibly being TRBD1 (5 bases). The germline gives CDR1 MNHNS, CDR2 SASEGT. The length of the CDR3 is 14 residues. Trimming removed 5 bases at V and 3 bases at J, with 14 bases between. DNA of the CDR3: TGTGCCAGCAGTTCAGGGCCGCAACTCTACGAGCAGTACGTC. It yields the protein CASSSGPQLYEQYV.

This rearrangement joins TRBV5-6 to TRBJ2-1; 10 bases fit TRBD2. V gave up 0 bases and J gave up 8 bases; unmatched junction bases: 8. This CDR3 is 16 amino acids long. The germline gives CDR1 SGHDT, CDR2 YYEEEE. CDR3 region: CASSLAGSGGVDEQFF. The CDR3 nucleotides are TGTGCCAGCAGCTTGGCCGGGAGCGGGGGGGTTGATGAGCAGTTCTTC.

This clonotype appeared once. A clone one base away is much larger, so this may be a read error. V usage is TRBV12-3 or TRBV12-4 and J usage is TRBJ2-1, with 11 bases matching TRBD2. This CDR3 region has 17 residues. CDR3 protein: CASSEGAGLADYNERFF. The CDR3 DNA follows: TGTGCCAGCAGTGAAGGGGCGGGACTAGCGGACTACAATGAGCGGTTCTTC.

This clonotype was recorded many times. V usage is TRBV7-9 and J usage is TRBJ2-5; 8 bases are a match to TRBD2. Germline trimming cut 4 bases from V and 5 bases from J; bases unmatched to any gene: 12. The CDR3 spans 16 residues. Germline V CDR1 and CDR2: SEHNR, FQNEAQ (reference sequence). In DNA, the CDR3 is TGTGCCAGCAGCTCGGGATCTAGCGGGCTCATCGAGACCCAGTACTTC. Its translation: CASSSGSSGLIETQYF.

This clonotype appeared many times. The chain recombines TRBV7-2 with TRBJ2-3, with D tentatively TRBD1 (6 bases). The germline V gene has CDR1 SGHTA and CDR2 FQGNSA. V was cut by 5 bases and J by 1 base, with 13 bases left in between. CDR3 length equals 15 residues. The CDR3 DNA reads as TGTGCCAGCAGCGCACAGGGTTTTGGCACAGATACGCAGTATTTT. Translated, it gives CASSAQGFGTDTQYF.

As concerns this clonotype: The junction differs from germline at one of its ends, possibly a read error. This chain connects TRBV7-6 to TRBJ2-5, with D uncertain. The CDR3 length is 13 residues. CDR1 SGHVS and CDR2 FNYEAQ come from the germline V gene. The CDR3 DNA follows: TGTGCCAGCAGTCCGACGTCCCAAGAGACCCAGTGCTTC. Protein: CASSPTSQETQCF.

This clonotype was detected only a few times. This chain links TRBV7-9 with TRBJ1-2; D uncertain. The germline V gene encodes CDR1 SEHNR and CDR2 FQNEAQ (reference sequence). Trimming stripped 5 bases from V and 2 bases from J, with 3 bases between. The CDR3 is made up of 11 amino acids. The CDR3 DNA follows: TGTGCCAGCAGCGGGAACTATGGCTACACCTTC. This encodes CASSGNYGYTF.

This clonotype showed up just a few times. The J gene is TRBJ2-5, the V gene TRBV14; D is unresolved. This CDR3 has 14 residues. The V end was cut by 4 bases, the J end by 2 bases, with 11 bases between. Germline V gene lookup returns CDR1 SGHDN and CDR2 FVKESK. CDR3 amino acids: CASSPLTFQETQYF. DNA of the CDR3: TGTGCCAGCAGCCCCCTCACCTTTCAAGAGACCCAGTACTTC.

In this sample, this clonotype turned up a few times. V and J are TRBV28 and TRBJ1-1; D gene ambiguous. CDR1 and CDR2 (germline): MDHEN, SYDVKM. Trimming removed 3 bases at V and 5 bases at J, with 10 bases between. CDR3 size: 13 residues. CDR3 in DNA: TGTGCCAGCAGTTTTCTACGAACGACTGAAGCTTTCTTT. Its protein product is CASSFLRTTEAFF.